This is a list of T cell receptor beta chains from one sample in a study of cytomegalovirus exposure and HLA in healthy donors. Only in-frame clones appear in the TCRdb table, and some are missing; sequencing was by immunoSEQ multiplex PCR. Of approximately 180,000 clones in the sample, 80% were seen once. The sample consisted of PBMCs. The receptors were sampled from a man aged 25-45 years in good health and CMV-seropositive. The CDR3 runs from the conserved cysteine through the conserved F or W. Fields, in order: D gene, J gene, V gene, clone size, CDR3 protein, CDR3 DNA. A D gene is named only where the DNA matches it firmly. The size of a clone is reported for some rows only, either as once, few or many, or as a class for expanded clones.

>TRBD1|TRBJ1-2|TRBV4-1|once
CASSQWTGRYYGYTF
TGCGCCAGCAGCCAGTGGACAGGCCGATACTATGGCTACACCTTC
>TRBD1|TRBJ2-3|TRBV2|NA
CASSGDRGHDTDTQYF
TGTGCCAGCAGTGGGGACAGGGGGCACGACACAGATACGCAGTATTTT
>NA|TRBJ1-6|TRBV11-3|NA
CASSPDSSSYNSPLHF
TGTGCCAGCAGCCCCGACAGCAGCTCCTATAATTCACCCCTCCACTTT
>NA|TRBJ2-7|TRBV5-1|once
CASSLGTSSYEQYF
TGCGCCAGCAGCTTGGGTACCAGCTCCTACGAGCAGTACTTC
>TRBD1|TRBJ1-1|TRBV9|NA
CASSVAFSGQRTEAFF
TGTGCCAGCAGCGTAGCGTTTTCGGGACAGAGGACTGAAGCTTTCTTT
>NA|TRBJ1-5|TRBV19|NA
CATGGSGGQPQHF
TGTGCCACCGGAGGAAGCGGCGGGCAGCCCCAGCATTTT
>NA|TRBJ1-2|TRBV19|NA
CASSIRESDYGYTF
TGTGCCAGTAGTATAAGGGAGTCGGACTATGGCTACACCTTC
>NA|TRBJ2-2|TRBV7-9|NA
CSSSREPRIGTGELFF
TGTTCCAGCAGCCGGGAGCCGAGGATAGGGACCGGGGAGCTGTTTTTT
>NA|TRBJ1-3|TRBV6-1|few
CASSEGQAGNTIYF
TGTGCCAGCAGTGAAGGACAGGCTGGAAACACCATATATTTT
>NA|TRBJ2-5|TRBV6-6|NA
CASSKDYRQEAQYF
TGTGCCAGCAGTAAGGACTATAGACAAGAGGCCCAGTACTTC
>NA|TRBJ1-4|TRBV19|NA
CASSPRGAINEKLFF
TGTGCCAGTAGTCCCCGAGGCGCTATTAATGAAAAACTGTTTTTT
>TRBD1|TRBJ1-1|TRBV7-9|once
CASSFQGAKTEAFF
TGTGCCAGCAGCTTTCAGGGGGCGAAGACTGAAGCTTTCTTT
>NA|TRBJ2-3|TRBV7-2|NA
CASSQRDTDTQYF
TGTGCCAGCAGCCAACGGGACACAGATACGCAGTATTTT
>TRBD1|TRBJ1-5|TRBV4-3|NA
CASSPRTGNNQPQHF
TGCGCCAGCAGCCCGAGGACAGGCAACAATCAGCCCCAGCATTTT
>NA|TRBJ1-4|TRBV7-2|NA
CASSSGQTFNERGGRLFF
TGTGCCAGCAGCTCCGGACAGACTTTTAATGAAAGGGGTGGTCGCCTGTTTTTT
>NA|TRBJ1-4|TRBV27|NA
CASSSQGLGEKLFF
TGTGCCAGCAGTTCACAGGGATTAGGTGAAAAACTGTTTTTT
>TRBD2|TRBJ2-3|TRBV25-1|few
CASSSRLAGVADTQYF
TGTGCCAGCAGTTCCCGACTAGCGGGAGTGGCAGATACGCAGTATTTT
>NA|TRBJ2-7|TRBV2|once
CASSETYEQYF
TGTGCCAGCAGTGAAACATACGAGCAGTACTTC
>NA|TRBJ1-1|TRBV5-1|NA
CASSLVGGANTEAFF
TGCGCCAGCAGCTTGGTGGGGGGTGCGAACACTGAAGCTTTCTTT
>TRBD1|TRBJ1-1|TRBV5-6|once
CASSRGQGVSTEAFF
TGTGCCAGCAGCAGAGGACAGGGGGTTTCCACTGAAGCTTTCTTT
>NA|TRBJ2-1|TRBV7-8|NA
CASSLMDSLNEQFF
TGTGCCAGCAGCTTGATGGACTCCCTCAATGAGCAGTTCTTC
>TRBD1|TRBJ1-4|TRBV5-1|NA
CASSLGQGREKLFF
TGCGCCAGCAGCCTGGGACAGGGGAGGGAAAAACTGTTTTTT
>NA|TRBJ2-5|TRBV5-6|NA
CASSRVQETQYF
TGTGCCAGCAGTCGCGTACAAGAGACCCAGTACTTC
>NA|TRBJ2-3|TRBV25-1|NA
CASNNRGTDTQYF
TGTGCCAGCAACAACAGGGGCACAGATACGCAGTATTTT
>NA|TRBJ2-7|TRBV27|NA
CASSYGRTYEQYF
TGTGCCAGCAGTTACGGCAGGACTTACGAGCAGTACTTC
>TRBD2|TRBJ2-7|TRBV7-9|NA
CASSLLIAGDYEQYF
TGTGCCAGCAGCTTGTTGATAGCGGGAGACTACGAGCAGTACTTC
>NA|TRBJ1-1|TRBV30|NA
CAWSVHMNTEAFF
TGTGCCTGGAGTGTACACATGAACACTGAAGCTTTCTTT
>TRBD1|TRBJ2-7|TRBV27|NA
CASSFGTGPYEQYF
TGTGCCAGCAGTTTCGGGACAGGTCCCTACGAGCAGTACTTC
>TRBD1|TRBJ1-2|TRBV23-1|NA
CASSWTGGTNYGYTF
TGCGCCAGCAGTTGGACAGGGGGCACTAACTATGGCTACACCTTC
>TRBD2|TRBJ2-3|TRBV7-6|NA
CASSPTTSGFTDTQYF
TGTGCCAGCAGCCCGACGACTAGCGGGTTCACAGATACGCAGTATTTT
>TRBD1|TRBJ2-7|TRBV19|NA
CASSTGQGDEQYF
TGTGCCAGTAGTACGGGACAGGGAGACGAGCAGTACTTC
>NA|TRBJ1-5|TRBV5-4|NA
CASSLGPGKGPQPQHF
TGTGCCAGCAGCTTGGGTCCAGGGAAGGGTCCTCAGCCCCAGCATTTT
>NA|TRBJ1-1|TRBV7-9|NA
CASSSHQSRTAEAFF
TGTGCCAGCAGCTCACATCAATCCCGGACAGCCGAAGCTTTCTTT
>TRBD1|TRBJ2-7|TRBV4-1|NA
CASSQPGQGREQYF
TGCGCCAGCAGCCAACCGGGACAGGGGCGCGAGCAGTACTTC
>TRBD2|TRBJ2-1|TRBV27|NA
CASSLGLAGVNEQFF
TGTGCCAGCAGTTTAGGACTAGCGGGAGTCAATGAGCAGTTCTTC
>TRBD1|TRBJ1-2|TRBV29-1|NA
CSVEAVGQGAYGYTF
TGCAGCGTTGAAGCGGTGGGACAGGGGGCCTATGGCTACACCTTC
>NA|TRBJ1-2|TRBV5-4|NA
CASSLALNYGYTF
TGTGCCAGCAGCTTGGCCTTGAACTATGGCTACACCTTC
>NA|TRBJ2-2|TRBV12-5|NA
CASGPSWTENTGELFF
TGTGCTAGTGGTCCTTCGTGGACAGAAAACACCGGGGAGCTGTTTTTT
>TRBD1|TRBJ1-1|TRBV9|NA
CASSVQTTGGNTEAFF
TGTGCCAGCAGCGTGCAGACTACAGGGGGGAACACTGAAGCTTTCTTT
>NA|TRBJ1-2|TRBV28|NA
CASSLSRWGYTF
TGTGCCAGCAGTTTATCGAGGTGGGGCTACACCTTC
>TRBD2|TRBJ2-3|TRBV7-9|NA
CASSLVSSGFTDTQYF
TGTGCCAGCAGCTTAGTGTCTAGCGGATTCACAGATACGCAGTATTTT
>TRBD2|TRBJ2-7|TRBV4-1|NA
CASSQEWTSGRSEQYF
TGCGCCAGCAGCCAAGAGTGGACTAGCGGGAGGAGCGAGCAGTACTTC
>TRBD1|TRBJ2-7|TRBV19|few
CASSTGTGWVEQYF
TGTGCCAGTAGTACCGGGACAGGTTGGGTCGAGCAGTACTTC